A few counts support the clone carrying this TCR beta chain. With constant-segment primers, 5'RACE yielded cDNA libraries of TCR alpha and TCR beta that carried sample barcodes and UMIs. TCRdb re-analysed the 5' RACE reads in MiXCR, keeping a single row per CDR3 protein. The data contain roughly 300,000 distinct CDR3 sequences, 12% to 15% of them singletons. Trimming left V 0 bases short and J 1 base short, with 16 bases between. The germline V gene encodes CDR1 MGHRA and CDR2 YSYEKL. The CDR3 has 18 residues. These data come from a study of T-cell memory formation after mild COVID-19. Sample: PBMCs or a T cell subset sorted from them (not recorded which). The receptor comes from a man in his late teens or twenties who had mild COVID-19 (a few samples of this study predate the infection). Cell type and time point are not known. V is TRBV4-1 and J is TRBJ1-5; D ambiguous. CDR3 in amino acids: CASSQEFGHGSSNQPQHF. In DNA form, the CDR3 reads TGCGCCAGCAGCCAAGAATTTGGTCATGGGTCGAGCAATCAGCCCCAGCATTTT.